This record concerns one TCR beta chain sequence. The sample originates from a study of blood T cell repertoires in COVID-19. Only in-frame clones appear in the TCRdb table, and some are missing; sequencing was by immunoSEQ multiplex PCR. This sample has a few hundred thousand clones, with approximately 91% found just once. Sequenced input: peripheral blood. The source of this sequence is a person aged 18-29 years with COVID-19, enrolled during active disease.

CDR3 region: CASSIIAQTQYF. DNA for the CDR3: TGTGCCAGTAGTATAATTGCGCAAACGCAGTATTTT. V is TRBV19 and J is TRBJ2-3; no clear D gene. V was cut by 2 bases and J by 9 bases, with 9 bases left in between. CDR3 length: 12 amino acids. CDR1 is LNHDA and CDR2 is SQIVND in the germline V gene (reference sequence).